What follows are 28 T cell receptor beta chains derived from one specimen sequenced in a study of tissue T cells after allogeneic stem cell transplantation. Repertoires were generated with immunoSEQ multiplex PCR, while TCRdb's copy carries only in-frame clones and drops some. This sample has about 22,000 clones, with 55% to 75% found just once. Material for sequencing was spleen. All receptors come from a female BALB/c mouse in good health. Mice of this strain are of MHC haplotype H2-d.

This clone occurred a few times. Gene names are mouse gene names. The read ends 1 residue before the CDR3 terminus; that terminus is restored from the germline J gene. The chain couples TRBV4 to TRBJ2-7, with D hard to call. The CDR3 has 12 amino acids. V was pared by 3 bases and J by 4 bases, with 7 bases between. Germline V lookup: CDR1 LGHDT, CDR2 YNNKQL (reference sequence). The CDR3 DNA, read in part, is TGTGCCAGCAGCTACCGCAGGTATGAACAGTAC. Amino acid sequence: CASSYRRYEQY. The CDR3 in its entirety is CASSYRRYEQYF.

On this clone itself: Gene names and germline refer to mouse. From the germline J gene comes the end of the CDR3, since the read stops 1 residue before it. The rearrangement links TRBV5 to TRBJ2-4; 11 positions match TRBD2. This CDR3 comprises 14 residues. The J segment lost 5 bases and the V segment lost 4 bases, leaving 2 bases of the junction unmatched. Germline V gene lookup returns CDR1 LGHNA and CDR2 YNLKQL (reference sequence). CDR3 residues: CASSLTGGANTLYF. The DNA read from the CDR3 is TGTGCCAGCAGCCTCACTGGGGGGGCAAACACCTTGTAC.

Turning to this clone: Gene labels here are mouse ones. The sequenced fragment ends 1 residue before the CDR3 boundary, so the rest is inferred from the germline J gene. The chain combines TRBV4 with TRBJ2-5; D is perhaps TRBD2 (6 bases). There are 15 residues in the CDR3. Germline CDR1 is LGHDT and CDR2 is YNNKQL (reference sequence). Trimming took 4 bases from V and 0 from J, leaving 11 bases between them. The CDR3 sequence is CASSSWGFNQDTQYF. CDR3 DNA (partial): TGTGCCAGCAGCTCCTGGGGATTTAACCAAGACACCCAGTAC.

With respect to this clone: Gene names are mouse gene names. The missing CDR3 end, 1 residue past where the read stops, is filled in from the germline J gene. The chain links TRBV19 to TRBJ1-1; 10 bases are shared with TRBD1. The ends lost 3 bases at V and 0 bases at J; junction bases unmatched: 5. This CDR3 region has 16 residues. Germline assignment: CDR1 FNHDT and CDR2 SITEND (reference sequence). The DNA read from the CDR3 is TGTGCCAGCAGTAACCGGGACAGGGGTGCAAACACAGAAGTCTTC. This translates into CASSNRDRGANTEVF. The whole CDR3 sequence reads CASSNRDRGANTEVFF.

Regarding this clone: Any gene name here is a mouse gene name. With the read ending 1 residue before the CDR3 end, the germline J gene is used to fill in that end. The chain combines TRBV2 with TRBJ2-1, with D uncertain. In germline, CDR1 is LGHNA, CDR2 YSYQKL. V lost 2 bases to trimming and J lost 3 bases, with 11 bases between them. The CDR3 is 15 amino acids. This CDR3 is CASSQSHGRYAEQFF. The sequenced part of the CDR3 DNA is TGTGCCAGCAGCCAAAGTCATGGCCGCTATGCTGAGCAGTTC.

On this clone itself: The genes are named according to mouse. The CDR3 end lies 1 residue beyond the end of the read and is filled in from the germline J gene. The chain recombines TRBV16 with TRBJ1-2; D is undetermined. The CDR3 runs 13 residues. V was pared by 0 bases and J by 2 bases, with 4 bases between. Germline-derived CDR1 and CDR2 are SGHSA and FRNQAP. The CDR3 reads CASSLDGNSDYTF. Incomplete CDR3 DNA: TGTGCAAGCAGCTTAGACGGGAACTCCGACTACACC.

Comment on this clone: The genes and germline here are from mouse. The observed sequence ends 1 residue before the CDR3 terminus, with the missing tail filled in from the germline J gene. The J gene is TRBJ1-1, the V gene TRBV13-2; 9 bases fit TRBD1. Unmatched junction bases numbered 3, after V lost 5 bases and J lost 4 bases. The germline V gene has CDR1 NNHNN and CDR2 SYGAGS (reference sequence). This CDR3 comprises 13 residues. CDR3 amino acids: CASGHRGLTEVFF. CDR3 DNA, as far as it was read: TGTGCCAGCGGGCACAGGGGGCTCACAGAAGTCTTC.

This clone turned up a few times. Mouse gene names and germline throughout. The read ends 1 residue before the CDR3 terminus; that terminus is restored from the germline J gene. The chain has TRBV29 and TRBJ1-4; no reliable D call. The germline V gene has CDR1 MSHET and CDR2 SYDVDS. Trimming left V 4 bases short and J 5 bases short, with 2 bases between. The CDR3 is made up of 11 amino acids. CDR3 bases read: TGTGCTAGCAGTTCTAACGAAAGATTATTT. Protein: CASSSNERLF. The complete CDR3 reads CASSSNERLFF.

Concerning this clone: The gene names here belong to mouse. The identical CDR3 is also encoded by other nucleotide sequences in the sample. The CDR3 spells CASSGTPNTEVFF. The covered CDR3 bases are TGTGCCAGCAGTGGGACTCCAAACACAGAAGTCTTC. The chain links TRBV19 to TRBJ1-1; maybe TRBD1 (5 bases). The sequence runs out 1 residue before the end of the CDR3; the remainder is reconstructed from the germline J gene. V was cut by 4 bases and J by 0 bases, with 7 bases left in between. In germline, CDR1 is FNHDT, CDR2 SITEND (reference sequence). This CDR3 is 13 amino acids long.

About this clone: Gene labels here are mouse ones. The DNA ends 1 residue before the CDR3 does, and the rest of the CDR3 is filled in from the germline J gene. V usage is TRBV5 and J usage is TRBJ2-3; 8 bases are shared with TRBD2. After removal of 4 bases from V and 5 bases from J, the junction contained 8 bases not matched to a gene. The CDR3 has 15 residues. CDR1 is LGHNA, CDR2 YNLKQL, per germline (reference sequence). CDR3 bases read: TGTGCCAGCAGCCGTGGGGGGGGGCGAGGAGAAACGCTGTAT. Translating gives CASSRGGGRGETLY. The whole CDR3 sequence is CASSRGGGRGETLYF.

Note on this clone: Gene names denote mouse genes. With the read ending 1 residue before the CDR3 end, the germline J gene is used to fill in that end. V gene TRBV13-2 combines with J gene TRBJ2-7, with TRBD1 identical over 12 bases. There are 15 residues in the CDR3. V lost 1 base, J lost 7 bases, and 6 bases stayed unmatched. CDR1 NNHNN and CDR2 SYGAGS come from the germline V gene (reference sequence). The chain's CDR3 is CASGDKRDRGREQYF. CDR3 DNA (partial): TGTGCCAGCGGTGATAAGAGGGACAGGGGGCGAGAACAGTAC.

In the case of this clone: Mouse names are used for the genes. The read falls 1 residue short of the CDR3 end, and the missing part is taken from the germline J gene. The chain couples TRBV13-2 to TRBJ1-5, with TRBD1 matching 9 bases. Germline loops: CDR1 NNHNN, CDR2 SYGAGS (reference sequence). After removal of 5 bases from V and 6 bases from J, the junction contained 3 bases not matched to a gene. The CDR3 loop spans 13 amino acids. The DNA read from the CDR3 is TGTGCCAGCGGGCGGGACAGGGCCCAGGCTCCGCTT. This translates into CASGRDRAQAPL. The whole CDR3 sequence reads CASGRDRAQAPLF.

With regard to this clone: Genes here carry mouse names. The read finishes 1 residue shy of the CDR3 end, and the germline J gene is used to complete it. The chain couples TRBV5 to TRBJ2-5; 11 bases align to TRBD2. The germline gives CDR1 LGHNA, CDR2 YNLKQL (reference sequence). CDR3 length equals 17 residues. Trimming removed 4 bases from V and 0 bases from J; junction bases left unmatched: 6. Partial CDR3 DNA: TGTGCCAGCAGCCCCCGGACTGGGGGGAATAACCAAGACACCCAGTAC. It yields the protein CASSPRTGGNNQDTQY. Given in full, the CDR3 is CASSPRTGGNNQDTQYF.

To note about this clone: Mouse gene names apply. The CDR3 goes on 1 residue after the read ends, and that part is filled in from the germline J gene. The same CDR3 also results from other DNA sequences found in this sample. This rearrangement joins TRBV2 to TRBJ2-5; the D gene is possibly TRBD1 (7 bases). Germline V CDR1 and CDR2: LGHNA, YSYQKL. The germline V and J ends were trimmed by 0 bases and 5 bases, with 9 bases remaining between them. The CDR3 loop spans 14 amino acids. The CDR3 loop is CASSQDRGRDTQYF. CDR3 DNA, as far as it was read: TGTGCCAGCAGCCAAGATAGGGGGCGAGACACCCAGTAC.

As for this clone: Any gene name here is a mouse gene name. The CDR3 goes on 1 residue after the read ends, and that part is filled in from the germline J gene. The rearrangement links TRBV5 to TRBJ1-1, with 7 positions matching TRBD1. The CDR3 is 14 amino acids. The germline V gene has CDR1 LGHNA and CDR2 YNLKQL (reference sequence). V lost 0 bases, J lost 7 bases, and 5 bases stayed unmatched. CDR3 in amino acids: CASSQDSRGKEVFF. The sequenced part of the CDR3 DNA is TGTGCCAGCAGCCAAGATTCCAGGGGGAAAGAAGTCTTC.

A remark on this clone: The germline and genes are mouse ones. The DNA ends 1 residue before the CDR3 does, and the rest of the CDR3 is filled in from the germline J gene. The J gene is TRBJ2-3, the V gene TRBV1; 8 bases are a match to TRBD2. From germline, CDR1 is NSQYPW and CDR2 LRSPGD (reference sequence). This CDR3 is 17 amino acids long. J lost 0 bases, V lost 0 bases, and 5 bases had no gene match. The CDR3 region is CTCSADRGGPSAETLYF. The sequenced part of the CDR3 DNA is TGCACCTGCAGTGCAGATCGGGGGGGCCCTAGTGCAGAAACGCTGTAT.

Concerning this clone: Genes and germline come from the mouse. The CDR3 sequence: CASSHQGAYTEVFF. Incomplete CDR3 DNA: TGTGCCAGCAGCCACCAGGGGGCTTACACAGAAGTCTTC. V usage is TRBV2 and J usage is TRBJ1-1; 8 bases align to TRBD1. The sequence runs out 1 residue before the end of the CDR3; the remainder is reconstructed from the germline J gene. The CDR3 runs 14 residues. The J segment lost 3 bases and the V segment lost 3 bases, leaving 3 bases of the junction unmatched. CDR1 and CDR2 (germline): LGHNA, YSYQKL.

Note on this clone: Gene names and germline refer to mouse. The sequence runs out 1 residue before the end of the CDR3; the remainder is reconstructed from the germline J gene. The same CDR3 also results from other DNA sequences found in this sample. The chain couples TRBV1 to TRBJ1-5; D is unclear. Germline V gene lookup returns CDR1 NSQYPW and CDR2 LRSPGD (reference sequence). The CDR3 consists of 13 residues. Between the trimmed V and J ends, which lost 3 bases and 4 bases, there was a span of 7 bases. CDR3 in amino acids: CTCSAGGNQAPLF. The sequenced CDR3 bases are TGCACCTGCAGTGCGGGCGGGAACCAGGCTCCGCTT.

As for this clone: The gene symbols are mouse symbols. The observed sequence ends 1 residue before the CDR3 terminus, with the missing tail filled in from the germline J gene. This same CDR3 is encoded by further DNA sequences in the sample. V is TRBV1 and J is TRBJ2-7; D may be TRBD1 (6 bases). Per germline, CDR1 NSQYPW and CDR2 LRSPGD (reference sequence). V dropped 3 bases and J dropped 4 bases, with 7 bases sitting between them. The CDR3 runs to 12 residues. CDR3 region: CTCSAGQYEQYF. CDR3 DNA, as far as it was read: TGCACCTGCAGTGCTGGACAGTATGAACAGTAC.

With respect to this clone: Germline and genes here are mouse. The CDR3 protein is CTCSAPTGGGAETLYF. The part of the CDR3 DNA that was read is TGCACCTGCAGTGCCCCGACAGGGGGCGGTGCAGAAACGCTGTAT. The rearrangement joins TRBV1 to TRBJ2-3; 10 bases are shared with TRBD1. The CDR3 end is not reached by the read, which stops 1 residue before it; the germline J gene fills it in. With 3 bases clipped from V and 1 base from J, the junction kept 4 bases outside the gene matches. Germline assignment: CDR1 NSQYPW and CDR2 LRSPGD (reference sequence). The CDR3 length is 16 residues.

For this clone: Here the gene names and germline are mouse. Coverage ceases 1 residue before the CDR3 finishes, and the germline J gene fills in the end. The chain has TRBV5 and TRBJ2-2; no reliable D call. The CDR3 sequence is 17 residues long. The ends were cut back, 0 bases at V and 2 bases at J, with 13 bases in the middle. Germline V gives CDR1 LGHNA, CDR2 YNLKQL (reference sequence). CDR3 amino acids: CASSQENRNGNTGQLYF. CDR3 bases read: TGTGCCAGCAGCCAAGAAAACAGAAATGGGAACACCGGGCAGCTCTAC.

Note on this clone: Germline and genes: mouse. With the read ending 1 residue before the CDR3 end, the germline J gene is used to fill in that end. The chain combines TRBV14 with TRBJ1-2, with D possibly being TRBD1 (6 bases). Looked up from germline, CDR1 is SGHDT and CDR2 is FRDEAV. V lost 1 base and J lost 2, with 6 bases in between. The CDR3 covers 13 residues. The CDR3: CASSFTGNSDYTF. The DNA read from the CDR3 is TGTGCCAGCAGTTTCACAGGGAACTCCGACTACACC.

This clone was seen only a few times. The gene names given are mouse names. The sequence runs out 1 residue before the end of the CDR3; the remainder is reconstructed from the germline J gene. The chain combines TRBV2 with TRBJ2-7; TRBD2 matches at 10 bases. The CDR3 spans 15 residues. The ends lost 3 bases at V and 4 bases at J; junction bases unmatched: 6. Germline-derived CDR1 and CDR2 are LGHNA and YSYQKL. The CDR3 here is CASSHALGGGYEQYF. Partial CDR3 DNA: TGTGCCAGCAGCCACGCACTGGGGGGGGGTTATGAACAGTAC.

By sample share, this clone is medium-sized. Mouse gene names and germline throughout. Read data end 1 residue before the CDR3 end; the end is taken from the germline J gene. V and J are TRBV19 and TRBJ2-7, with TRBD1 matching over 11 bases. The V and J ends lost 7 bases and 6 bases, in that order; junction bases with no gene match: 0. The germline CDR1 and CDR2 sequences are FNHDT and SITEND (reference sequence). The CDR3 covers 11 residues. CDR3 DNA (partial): TGTGCCAGCGGGACAGGGGGTGAACAGTAC. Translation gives CASGTGGEQY. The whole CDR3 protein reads CASGTGGEQYF. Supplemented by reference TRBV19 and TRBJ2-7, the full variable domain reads GGIITQTPKFLIGQEGQKLTLKCQQNFNHDTMYWYRQDSGKGLRLIYYSITENDLQKGDLSEGYDASREKKSSFSLTVTSAQKNEMAVFLCASGTGGEQYFGPGTRLTVL.

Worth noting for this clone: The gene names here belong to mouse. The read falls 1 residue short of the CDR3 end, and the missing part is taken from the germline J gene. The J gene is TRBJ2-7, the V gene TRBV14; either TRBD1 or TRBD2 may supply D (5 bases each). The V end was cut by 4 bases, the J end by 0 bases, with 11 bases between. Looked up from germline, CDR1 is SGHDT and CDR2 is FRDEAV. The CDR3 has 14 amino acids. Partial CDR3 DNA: TGTGCCAGCAGTCCCGGGACGGCCTCCTATGAACAGTAC. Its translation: CASSPGTASYEQY. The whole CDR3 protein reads CASSPGTASYEQYF.

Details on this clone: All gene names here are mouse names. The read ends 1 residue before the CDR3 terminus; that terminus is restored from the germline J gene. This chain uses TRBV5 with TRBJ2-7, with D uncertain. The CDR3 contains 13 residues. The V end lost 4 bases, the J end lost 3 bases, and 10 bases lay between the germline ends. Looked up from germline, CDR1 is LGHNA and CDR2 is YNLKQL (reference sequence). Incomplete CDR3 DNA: TGTGCCAGCAGCCCCGGGCAACTCTATGAACAGTAC. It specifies CASSPGQLYEQY. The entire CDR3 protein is CASSPGQLYEQYF.

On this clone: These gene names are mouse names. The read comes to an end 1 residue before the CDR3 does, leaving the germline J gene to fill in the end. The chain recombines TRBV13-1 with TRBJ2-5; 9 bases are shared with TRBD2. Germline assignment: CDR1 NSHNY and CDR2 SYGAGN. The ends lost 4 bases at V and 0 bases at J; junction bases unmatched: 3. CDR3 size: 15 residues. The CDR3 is CASSRLGVNQDTQYF. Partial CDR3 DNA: TGTGCCAGCAGTCGACTGGGGGTTAACCAAGACACCCAGTAC.

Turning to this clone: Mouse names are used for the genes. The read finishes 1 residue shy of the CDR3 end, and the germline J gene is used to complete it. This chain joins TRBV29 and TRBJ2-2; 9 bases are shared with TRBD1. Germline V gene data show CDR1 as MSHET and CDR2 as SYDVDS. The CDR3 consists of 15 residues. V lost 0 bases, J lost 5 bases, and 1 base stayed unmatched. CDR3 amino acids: CASSLSGTGTGQLYF. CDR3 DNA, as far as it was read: TGTGCTAGCAGTTTATCCGGGACAGGGACCGGGCAGCTCTAC.